These T cell receptor beta chains were read from a single sample in a study of T cell clones after liver transplantation. This table comes from immunoSEQ multiplex PCR, and its TCRdb copy is limited to in-frame clones, with some not included. The data show roughly 97,000 clones, around four fifths seen once. The starting material was CD4+ T cells from blood, obtained before liver transplant. The origin of the receptors is a human donor who received a liver transplant. The CDR3 runs from the conserved cysteine through the conserved F or W. Fields, in order: D gene, clone size, V gene, J gene, CDR3 DNA, CDR3 protein. The D gene is left open where the match is weak. Rows may omit the clone size; those that give it use once, few, many or a size class.

>NA|NA|TRBV7-9|TRBJ2-7
TGTGCCAGCAGCTTAGTTCGGCAGGGCGACTACGAGCAGTACTTC
CASSLVRQGDYEQYF
>NA|NA|TRBV9|TRBJ1-2
TGTGCCAGCAGCGTAGAGGCAGGTTTGAGGTATGGCTACACCTTC
CASSVEAGLRYGYTF
>TRBD1|NA|TRBV7-2|TRBJ2-7
TGTGCCAGCAGCTTGGGGACAGCAGCCTACGAGCAGTACTTC
CASSLGTAAYEQYF
>NA|NA|TRBV6-1|TRBJ1-3
TGTGCCAGCAGTGAAGCTCCGGACCTCTCTGGAAACACCATATATTTT
CASSEAPDLSGNTIYF
>NA|NA|TRBV27|TRBJ2-7
TGTGCCAGCAGCTCTACGAAGGACAGACCCTACGAGCAGTACTTC
CASSSTKDRPYEQYF
>NA|NA|TRBV5-4|TRBJ1-1
TGTGCCAGCGGCAGGGGCACGAACACTGAAGCTTTCTTT
CASGRGTNTEAFF
>NA|NA|TRBV6-4|TRBJ2-1
TGTGCCAGCAGTCCGACTAGTGCCTTATTCGAGCAGTTCTTC
CASSPTSALFEQFF
>NA|NA|TRBV10-3|TRBJ2-3
TGTGCCATCAGTGAGGGGGGGGCTGGGGATACGCAGTATTTT
CAISEGGAGDTQYF
>NA|NA|TRBV9|TRBJ1-2
TGTGCCAGCAGCGTAGCTGCGGCAGCTAACTATGGCTACACCTTC
CASSVAAAANYGYTF
>TRBD2|few|TRBV4-3|TRBJ2-3
TGCGCCAGCAGCCAAGACCCTACTAGCGGAACTAGCACAGATACGCAGTATTTT
CASSQDPTSGTSTDTQYF
>NA|once|TRBV5-4|TRBJ2-1
TGTGCCAGCAGCCGCTTAGGGGGGTCCTACAATGAGCAGTTCTTC
CASSRLGGSYNEQFF
>TRBD1|NA|TRBV6-1|TRBJ2-7
TGTGCCAGCAACGACAGGGGGCGAGCCACCTACGAGCAGTACTTC
CASNDRGRATYEQYF